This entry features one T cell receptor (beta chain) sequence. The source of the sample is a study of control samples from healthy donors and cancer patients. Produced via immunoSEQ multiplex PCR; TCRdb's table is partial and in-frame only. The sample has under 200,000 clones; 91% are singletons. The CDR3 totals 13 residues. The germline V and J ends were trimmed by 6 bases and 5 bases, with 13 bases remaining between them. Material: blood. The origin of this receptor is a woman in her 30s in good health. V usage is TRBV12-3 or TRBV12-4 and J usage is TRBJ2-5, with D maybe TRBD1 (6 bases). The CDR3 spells CASSPGVRETQYF. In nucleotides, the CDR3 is TGTGCCAGCAGCCCAGGGGTACGGGAGACCCAGTACTTC.